This T cell receptor beta chain stems from a study of blood T cell repertoires in COVID-19 (dated by TCRdb to about 2020). With regard to the full study: Samples from collaborators originated in the United States, Italy and Spain and spanned both the acute and convalescent phases of COVID-19. The prospective study material was composed of cDNA or gDNA derived from T cells, B-cell-depleted T cells, or PBMCs. Subjects who had been exposed to COVID-19, were actively infected with it, or had recovered from it provided the deeply sampled blood TCRbeta repertoires that made up the dataset. The repertoires were made available in a free public database intended to serve as a resource for research on the immune response to SARS-CoV-2. The samples were drawn from the first 160 participants of the ongoing ImmuneRACE study and from 1,254 subjects provided by 6 global collaborators. A de-identified subject ID, COVID-19 status, age in years and sex were almost always included in the sample metadata. HLA class I and class II types, where available, came from metadata supplied by the sample provider rather than from assay-based typing.

Notes on this clone: Its antigen is not yet known. One base away there is no much larger clone; base qualities are not given.

CDR1 and CDR2 are read off the germline V gene (reference sequence) as LNHDA and SQIVND. V lost 3 bases and J lost 8 bases, and the count of bases not matched to a germline gene is 2. Measured from the cysteine to the phenylalanine, the CDR3 is 12 residues long. Solely the CDR3 DNA is kept, with 36 bases framed from the first base. Participants in the prospective study were enrolled through a virtual design, were aged roughly 18 to 100 years, and lived in about two dozen United States geographic areas. To assign participants to cohorts, the prospective study relied on clinical history that participants themselves reported in a screening survey and a study questionnaire. For ImmuneRACE Cohort 3, a participant was defined as recovered based on two consecutive negative NP/OP PCR tests, clearance by a healthcare professional, or resolution of symptoms. Mobile phlebotomists in the prospective study collected whole blood, serum and a nasopharyngeal or oropharyngeal swab from every participant. Additional blood draws and questionnaires over an approximately 2-month period could optionally be provided by prospective study participants. Prospective study blood samples were shipped either frozen or at room temperature before DNA extraction.

General findings and caveats noted by the study authors: How much clinical and demographic metadata was included differed by source and by participant, and the metadata was provided uncurated.

TCRbeta CDR3 regions were amplified from genomic DNA by means of the immunoSEQ Assay, a bias-controlled multiplex PCR. As for the original processing: Within the assay, amplification of reference gene primers was used to estimate how many nucleated cells each sample contained. Sequence reads were collapsed and filtered to measure the absolute abundance of every unique TCRbeta CDR3 rearrangement. For each sample, productive Simpson clonality was calculated as the square root of Simpson's diversity index over productive rearrangements. TCRdb mirrors the immuneACCESS table, restricted to in-frame sequences. Some clones are absent from its copies; in checked studies, under half trace to an unresolved V gene, and the reason for the others is unknown. The V and J calls and the clone size are those of that table, but D and trimming were determined from the DNA. The sample table lists roughly 300,000 clones, about 90% of them with a count of one. The ten largest clonotypes hold approximately 5.4% of the sample.

The chain couples TRBV19 to TRBJ1-1; 8 junctional bases match TRBD1. Specimen: PBMCs or T cells enriched from blood (not recorded which). This clonotype was obtained from a young woman who had recovered from COVID-19. CDR3 loop: CASSIRTGEAFF. The DNA is TGTGCCAGTAGTATTAGGACAGGGGAAGCTTTCTTT.